This entry features one TCR beta chain sequence. One end of the junction varies from germline; a read error may be responsible. Per the germline V gene, CDR1 is SGHDT and CDR2 is YYEEEE. The CDR3 is made up of 12 amino acids. This sample stems from a study of blood T cell repertoires in COVID-19. For the study at large: Researchers got acute and convalescent COVID-19 samples from the United States, Italy and Spain. Nucleic acid was either cDNA or gDNA, and it came from T cells, B-cell-depleted T cells, or PBMCs.

As processed by the authors: Cell counts per sample came from amplifying reference gene primers. Data came from immunoSEQ multiplex PCR; TCRdb stores just in-frame clones and leaves some out. V and J calls and clone size are those listed in that table; D and trimming were worked out from the DNA. The data contain around 310,000 clones, more than 75% of them singletons. This receptor was taken from a woman in her forties or fifties with active or convalescent COVID-19. J is TRBJ2-1 and V is TRBV5-6, with no clear D. Sequencing was carried out using peripheral blood. The CDR3 bases are TGTGCCAGCACCTTGGCTAACAATGAGCAGTTCTTC. It translates to CASTLANNEQFF.